A single TCR beta chain is shown here with its context. These data are taken from a study of PD-L1 blockade in urothelial cancer. On the study more broadly: Male patients with bladder-origin urothelial cancer numbered about 90% of the roughly 29.

The sample's time point: pretreatment peripheral blood. The investigators introduced synthetic TCR analog templates into each PCR as spikes. Using immunoSEQ multiplex PCR, the repertoire was profiled, and TCRdb retains in-frame clones only, with some absent. The sample gives 60,000 to 70,000 clones, 81% of which show up once; 3.2% is in the top ten. The sample in question was PBMCs, obtained around atezolizumab (anti-PD-L1) treatment. The sequence was obtained from a man in his 70s with urothelial cancer.

The CDR3 DNA reads as TGTGCCAGCAGCTTAAGGGGAGGTATTATGGAAAAACTGTTTTTT. Amino acid sequence: CASSLRGGIMEKLFF. The chain uses TRBV11-2 and TRBJ1-4; weak D call: TRBD1 (5 bases). This CDR3 spans 15 amino acids. Trimming took 2 bases from V and 8 from J, leaving 15 bases between them. The germline V gene has CDR1 SGHAT and CDR2 FQNNGV. Looking up the rest from reference TRBV11-2 and TRBJ1-4 gives the full variable domain: EAGVAQSPRYKIIEKRQSVAFWCNPISGHATLYWYQQILGQGPKLLIQFQNNGVVDDSQLPKDRFSAERLKGVDSTLKIQPAKLEDSAVYLCASSLRGGIMEKLFFGSGTQLSVL.